A selection of T cell receptor beta chains follows, all from one sample in a study of blood T cell repertoires in COVID-19. Repertoires were generated with immunoSEQ multiplex PCR, while TCRdb's copy carries only in-frame clones and drops some. The data hold approximately 160,000 clones, with around 78% observed a single time. Sequencing was carried out using PBMCs or T cells enriched from blood (not recorded which). These receptors were taken from a woman between 50 and 59 years old who had recovered from COVID-19. Both conserved end residues are part of each CDR3. Each record gives: clone size, J gene, V gene, CDR3 protein. Only some rows state a clone size, as once, few, many or a class for expanded clones.

clone_size: once
j_call: TRBJ1-2
v_call: TRBV13
cdr3_aa: CASSLGGQGVGGYTF

clone_size: NA
j_call: TRBJ2-1
v_call: TRBV7-8
cdr3_aa: CASSLIWAGPEPYNEQFF

clone_size: NA
j_call: TRBJ2-3
v_call: TRBV7-9
cdr3_aa: CASTAGESTDTQYF

clone_size: NA
j_call: TRBJ1-4
v_call: TRBV3-1/TRBV3-2
cdr3_aa: CASSHGGTATNEKLFF

clone_size: NA
j_call: TRBJ1-3
v_call: TRBV11-3
cdr3_aa: CAGTGGSVGNTIYF

clone_size: few
j_call: TRBJ1-1
v_call: TRBV30
cdr3_aa: CAWSVLREAFF

clone_size: once
j_call: TRBJ2-5
v_call: TRBV7-2
cdr3_aa: CASSLWDRGVVFQETQYF

clone_size: NA
j_call: TRBJ1-5
v_call: TRBV19
cdr3_aa: CASSIGWQGDQPQHF

clone_size: NA
j_call: TRBJ1-1
v_call: TRBV29-1
cdr3_aa: CSVGDRQGLFTEAFF

clone_size: NA
j_call: TRBJ1-5
v_call: TRBV20-1
cdr3_aa: CSASNRGFNQPQHF

clone_size: NA
j_call: TRBJ2-2
v_call: TRBV18
cdr3_aa: CASSPLGQGNTGELFF

clone_size: NA
j_call: TRBJ1-6
v_call: TRBV4-2
cdr3_aa: CASSQGGVNSPLHF

clone_size: NA
j_call: TRBJ1-5
v_call: TRBV5-6
cdr3_aa: CASSPAGGQPQHF

clone_size: NA
j_call: TRBJ2-5
v_call: TRBV5-6
cdr3_aa: CASRIGGTGEETQYF

clone_size: NA
j_call: TRBJ1-6
v_call: TRBV4-2
cdr3_aa: CASSQVGQFNSPLHF

clone_size: NA
j_call: TRBJ1-4
v_call: TRBV7-2
cdr3_aa: CASSARSNEKLFF

clone_size: NA
j_call: TRBJ1-6
v_call: TRBV4-3
cdr3_aa: CASSQDLDRDIGSPLHF

clone_size: NA
j_call: TRBJ1-3
v_call: TRBV3-1/TRBV3-2
cdr3_aa: CASSQGRYRDLSGNTIYF

clone_size: once
j_call: TRBJ2-1
v_call: TRBV5-1
cdr3_aa: CASSLTTSVSYNEQFF

clone_size: NA
j_call: TRBJ1-1
v_call: TRBV12-3/TRBV12-4
cdr3_aa: CASTTTQGNRAFF

clone_size: NA
j_call: TRBJ1-2
v_call: TRBV5-3
cdr3_aa: CATPTGVGHGYTF

clone_size: few
j_call: TRBJ1-1
v_call: TRBV9
cdr3_aa: CASSVLTGNTEAFF

clone_size: NA
j_call: TRBJ1-1
v_call: TRBV29-1
cdr3_aa: CSVVTGNAFF

clone_size: NA
j_call: TRBJ2-3
v_call: TRBV12-3/TRBV12-4
cdr3_aa: CASRGLSTDTQYF